Sequencing of this T cell receptor beta chain was carried out in a study of cytomegalovirus exposure and HLA in healthy donors. A word on this clone: Its antigen is currently unknown.

The study, taken as a whole, reports: For most TCR sequences rarity was the rule, although some public TCRs occurred in many donors.

This table comes from immunoSEQ multiplex PCR, and its TCRdb copy is limited to in-frame clones, with some not included. The sample lists hundreds of thousands of clones, roughly 90% occurring once. The germline V and J ends were trimmed by 5 bases and 4 bases, with 18 bases remaining between them. There are 16 residues in the CDR3. CDR1 MDHEN and CDR2 SYDVKM come from the germline V gene. The V gene is TRBV28, the J gene TRBJ1-3; tentative D call: TRBD1 (6 bases). This TCR was recovered from a woman in her late teens or twenties in good health and CMV-seronegative. The source material was PBMCs. The CDR3 reads CASSPVLGTFGNTIYF. CDR3 nucleotide sequence: TGTGCCAGCAGTCCGGTGCTGGGGACATTCGGAAACACCATATATTTT.